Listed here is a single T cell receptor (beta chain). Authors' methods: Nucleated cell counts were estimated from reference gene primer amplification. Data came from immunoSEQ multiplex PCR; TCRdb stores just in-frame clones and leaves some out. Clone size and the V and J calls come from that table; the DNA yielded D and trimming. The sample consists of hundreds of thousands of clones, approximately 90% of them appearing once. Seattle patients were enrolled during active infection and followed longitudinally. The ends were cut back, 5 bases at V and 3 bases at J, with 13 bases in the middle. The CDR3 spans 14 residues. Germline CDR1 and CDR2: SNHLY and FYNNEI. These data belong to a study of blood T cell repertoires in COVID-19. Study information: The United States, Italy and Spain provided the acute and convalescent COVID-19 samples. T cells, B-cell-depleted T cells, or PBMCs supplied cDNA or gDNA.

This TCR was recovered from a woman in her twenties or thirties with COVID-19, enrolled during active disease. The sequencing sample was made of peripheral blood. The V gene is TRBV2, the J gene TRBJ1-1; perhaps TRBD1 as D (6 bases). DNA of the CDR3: TGTGCCAGCAGTAGAACTACAGGGTACACTGAAGCTTTCTTT. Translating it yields CASSRTTGYTEAFF. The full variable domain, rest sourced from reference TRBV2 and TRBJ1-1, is EPEVTQTPSHQVTQMGQEVILRCVPISNHLYFYWYRQILGQKVEFLVSFYNNEISEKSEIFDDQFSVERPDGSNFTLKIRSTKLEDSAMYFCASSRTTGYTEAFFGQGTRLTVV.